A single TCR beta chain is shown here with its context. Its antigen is unknown. No qualities accompany the bases; no much larger clone lies one base away. The data derive from a study of blood T cells in healthy people across ages (dated by TCRdb to between 2014 and 2017). The study in broad terms: In model experiments, roughly one uniquely barcoded TCR beta cDNA molecule per two T cells was captured by template switching. Donors were grouped into four age groups: young (average 16 years), middle-aged (roughly 37), aged (around 62) and long-lived (roughly 80). Donors of different ages were randomly distributed across sequencing lanes to avoid experimental bias. Two additional independent replicas of 1 million unique cDNA reads from the same blood draw were analyzed for two donors (one aged 18 to 30 and one aged 80 or older). To track age-related changes in TCR beta repertoire diversity, the study relied on deep sequencing normalized with unique cDNA molecular identifiers.

The donors were roughly 40 Caucasian individuals from Russia, aged roughly 6 to 90 years, who were systemically healthy. About 10 milliliters of peripheral blood were collected from each donor into EDTA-treated Vacutainer tubes. Ficoll-Paque density-gradient centrifugation was used to isolate PBMCs, with at least 7 million per sample. Trizol reagent was used to extract total RNA from PBMCs, with at least 5.5 micrograms per sample. For every donor, an aliquot of PBMCs went through flow cytometry to measure the percentages of naive CD45RAhigh/CD27high T cells. Overall study outcomes, separate from this receptor: Conclusive comparison of naive and antigen-experienced compartments was prevented by the profiling of bulk unsorted PBMCs. Donor CMV infection status was unknown, potentially confounding age-related changes in expanded clonotypes. The percentage of naive T cells measured by flow cytometry correlated strongly with observed TCR beta diversity. Compared with the aged group, the long-lived group had more naive CD4+ T cells, fewer expanded clones and increased TCR diversity, suggesting age selection. As age increased, observed TCR beta diversity per million T cells dropped in a roughly linear way, and a significant reduction was already evident by age roughly 40. Total diversity estimates from one million sequenced T cells were considered lower bounds and underestimates.

From the cysteine up to the phenylalanine, the CDR3 has a length of 16 residues. CDR3 DNA only is kept here, 48 bases in frame from base 1. The germline V gene specifies SQVTM as CDR1 and ANQGSEA as CDR2. The junction carries 25 bases between V and J, which are trimmed by 4 bases and 9 bases respectively. Libraries were built with 5' RACE. The sequencer was an Illumina HiSeq 2500. A second PCR of 7 to 11 cycles was run with a J-beta primer mix and a sample-barcoded 5' primer. A unique molecular identifier was introduced onto each TCR beta cDNA molecule by a template-switch 5' adaptor carrying 12 random nucleotides. Each sample yielded at least 2.5 million CDR3-containing paired-end reads. All of the RNA was converted into first-strand cDNA using the Mint cDNA synthesis kit, with a TRBC-specific oligonucleotide serving as the primer. Following uracil-DNA glycosylase treatment, a first 18-cycle PCR with universal primers M1SS and BC2_uni_R was performed on all cDNA. Processing in the source paper ran as follows. For normalization, 1 million high-quality reads, each with a distinct molecular identifier, were randomly selected from each sample. Reads with shared molecular identifiers were discarded instead of being binned into consensus sequences. MiTCR, run with a Q25 quality threshold and the strictest error-elimination algorithm, handled CDR3 identification, clonotype clustering and error correction. A nonparametric unseen species model with Euler transformation was used to estimate lower-bound total TCR beta diversity. TCRdb handled the public reads itself, with Q25 trimming in fastp and clone calling in MiXCR, and kept productive beta chains. When rows share a CDR3 protein, they turn into one entry using the most common DNA and genes. The V and J calls and clone size come from TCRdb's table, not from the authors' own analysis. This sample is represented by 650,000 to 1,000,000 distinct CDR3 sequences; 46% of them were singletons. 15% to 20% of the sample rests with the top ten.

Rearrangement joined TRBV29-1 to TRBJ2-1; too little of a D gene remains to name it. The receptor comes from a man aged 80 or over in good health. The source material was blood. The bases read TGCAGCGTTGGAGGCAGGTCCAACACCCGCCGTGGTGAGCAGTTCTTC. Its protein product is CSVGGRSNTRRGEQFF.